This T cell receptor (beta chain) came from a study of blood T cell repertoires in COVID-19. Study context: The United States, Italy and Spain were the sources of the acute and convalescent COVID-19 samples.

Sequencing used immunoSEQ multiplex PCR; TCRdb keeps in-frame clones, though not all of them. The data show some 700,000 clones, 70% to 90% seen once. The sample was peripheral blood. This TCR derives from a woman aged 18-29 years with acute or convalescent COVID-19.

The CDR3 sequence: CASSQESRGLNEQYF. The CDR3 DNA follows: TGTGCCAGCAGCCAAGAGAGCAGGGGGCTAAACGAGCAGTACTTC. V is TRBV3-1 (or the pseudogene TRBV3-2) and J is TRBJ2-7, with 8 bases aligning to TRBD1. The CDR3 is 15 residues long. With 0 bases clipped from V and 5 bases from J, the junction kept 6 bases outside the gene matches. Germline CDR1 and CDR2: LGHDT and YNNKEL (reference sequence).